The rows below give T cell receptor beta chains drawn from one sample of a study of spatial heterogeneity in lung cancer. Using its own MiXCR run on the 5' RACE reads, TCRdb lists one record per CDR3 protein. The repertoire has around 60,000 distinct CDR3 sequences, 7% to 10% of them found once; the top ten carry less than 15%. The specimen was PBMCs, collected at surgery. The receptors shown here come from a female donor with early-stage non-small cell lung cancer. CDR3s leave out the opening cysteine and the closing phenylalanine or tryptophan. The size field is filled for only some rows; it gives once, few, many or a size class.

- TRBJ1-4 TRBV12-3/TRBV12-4 ASSSTQGAWEKLF
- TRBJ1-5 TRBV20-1 SATNNQPQH
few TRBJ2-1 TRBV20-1 SARSLDSSYNEQF
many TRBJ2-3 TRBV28 ASSLFAITTSTDTQY
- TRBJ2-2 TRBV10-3 AISVGTQNTGELF
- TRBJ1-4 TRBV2 ASQGVSNGEKLF
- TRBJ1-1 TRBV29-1 SVEGGSNTEAF
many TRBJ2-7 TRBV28 ASSPGGGLYEQY
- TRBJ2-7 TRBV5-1 ASSLESDFYEQY
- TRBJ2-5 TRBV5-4 ASSLDRYQETQY
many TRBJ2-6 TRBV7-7 ASSPKQGRELSSGANVLT
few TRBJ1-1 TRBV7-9 ASSLDGLRDTEAF
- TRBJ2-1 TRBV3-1 ASSTTQVTYNEQF
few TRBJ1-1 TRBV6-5 ASTYGTDTEAF
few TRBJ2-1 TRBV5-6 ASRADRYNEQF
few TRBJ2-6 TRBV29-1 SVETKAGANVLT
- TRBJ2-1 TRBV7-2 ASSSRGGSSYNEQF
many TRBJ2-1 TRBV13 ASSSTSGGYNEQF
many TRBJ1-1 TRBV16 ASSQLENTEAF
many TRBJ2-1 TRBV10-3 AISRLAAAKVRSYNEQF
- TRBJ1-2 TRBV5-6 ASSLKTDDGYT
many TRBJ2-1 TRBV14 ASSQDRRLAHYNEQF
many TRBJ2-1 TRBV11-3 ASSLDIGTSGIYEQF
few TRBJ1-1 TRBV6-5 ASRSGGTEAF
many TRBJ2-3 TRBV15 ATSELLTADTQY
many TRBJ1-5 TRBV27 ASSPLRGNQPQH
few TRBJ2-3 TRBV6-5 ASSPPGPLGSTDTQY
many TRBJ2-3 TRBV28 ASRRDRSTDTQY
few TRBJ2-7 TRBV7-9 ASSLGGGGGDFHEQY
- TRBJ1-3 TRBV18 ASSPDEGNTIY
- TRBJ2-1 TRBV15 ATGRGGNYNEQF
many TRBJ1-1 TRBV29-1 SVTNRGNTEAF
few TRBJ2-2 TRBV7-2 ASSLVGGAGELF
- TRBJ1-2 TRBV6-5 ASSAGQPYGYT
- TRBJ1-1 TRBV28 ASTLRDEAF
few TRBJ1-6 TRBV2 ASSGSPGIGGSPLH
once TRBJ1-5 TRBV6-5 ASRTGATGNQPQH
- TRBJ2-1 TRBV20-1 SARERAGSEQF
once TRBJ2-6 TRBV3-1 VSSQGAGANVLT
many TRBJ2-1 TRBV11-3 ASSFGTPRNEQF
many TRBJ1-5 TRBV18 ASGQGGDQPQH
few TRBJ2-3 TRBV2 ASSEQNTQY
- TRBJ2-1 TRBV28 ASSGTSGVDEQF
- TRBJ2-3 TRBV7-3 ASSSRQGGDTQY
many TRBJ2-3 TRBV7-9 ASSARGGRTTDTQY
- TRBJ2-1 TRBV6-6 ASKDTRGEQF
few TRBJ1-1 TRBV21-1 ASTQGGGSQGNLI
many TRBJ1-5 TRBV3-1 ASSQDLVQPQH